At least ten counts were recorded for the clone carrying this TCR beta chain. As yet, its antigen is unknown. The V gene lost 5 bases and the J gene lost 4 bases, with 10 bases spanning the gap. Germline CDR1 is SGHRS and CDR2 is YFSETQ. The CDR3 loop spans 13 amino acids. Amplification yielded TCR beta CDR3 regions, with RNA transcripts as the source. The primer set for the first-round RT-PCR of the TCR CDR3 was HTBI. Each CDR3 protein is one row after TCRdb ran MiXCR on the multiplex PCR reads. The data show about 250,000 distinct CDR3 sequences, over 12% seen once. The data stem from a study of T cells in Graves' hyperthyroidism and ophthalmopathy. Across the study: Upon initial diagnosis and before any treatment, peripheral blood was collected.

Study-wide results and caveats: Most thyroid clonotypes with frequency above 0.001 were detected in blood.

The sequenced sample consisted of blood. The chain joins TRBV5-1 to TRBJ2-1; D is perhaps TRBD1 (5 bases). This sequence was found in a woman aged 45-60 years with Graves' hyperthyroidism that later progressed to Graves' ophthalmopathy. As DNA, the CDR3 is TGCGCCAGCAGGGATGACAGTTACAATGAGCAGTTCTTC. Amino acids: CASRDDSYNEQFF.